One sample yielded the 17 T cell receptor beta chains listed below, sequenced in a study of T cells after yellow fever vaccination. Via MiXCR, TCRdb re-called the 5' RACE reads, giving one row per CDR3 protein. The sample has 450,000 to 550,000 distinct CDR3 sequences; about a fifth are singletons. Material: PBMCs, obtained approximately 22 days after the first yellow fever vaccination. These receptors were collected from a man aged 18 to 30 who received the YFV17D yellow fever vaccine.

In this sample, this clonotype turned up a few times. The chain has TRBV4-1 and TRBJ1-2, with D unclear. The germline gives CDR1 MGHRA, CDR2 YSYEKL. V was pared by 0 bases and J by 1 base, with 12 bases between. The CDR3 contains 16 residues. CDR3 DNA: TGCGCCAGCAGCCAAGAACGGCGCGGCGGTAACTATGGCTACACCTTC. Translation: CASSQERRGGNYGYTF.

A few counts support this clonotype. The CDR3 DNA follows: TGTGCCAGCAGTGAATCGGGACTAGGTCCCGCGGAGACCCAGTACTTC. Residues: CASSESGLGPAETQYF. The genes are TRBV6-1 and TRBJ2-5; 8 bases match TRBD2. CDR1 MNHNS and CDR2 SASEGT come from the germline V gene. V trimming: 2 bases; J trimming: 5 bases; junction bases outside the gene matches: 10. The CDR3 runs to 16 residues.

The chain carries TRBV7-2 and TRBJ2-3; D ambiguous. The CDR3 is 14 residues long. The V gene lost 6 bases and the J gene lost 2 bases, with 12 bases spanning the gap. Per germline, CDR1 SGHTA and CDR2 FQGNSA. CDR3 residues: CASSSYSATDTQYF. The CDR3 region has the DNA TGTGCCAGCAGTTCTTATTCCGCCACAGATACGCAGTATTTT. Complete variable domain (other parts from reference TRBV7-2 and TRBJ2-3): GAGVSQSPSNKVTEKGKDVELRCDPISGHTALYWYRQSLGQGLEFLIYFQGNSAPDKSGLPSDRFSAERTGGSVSTLTIQRTQQEDSAVYLCASSSYSATDTQYFGPGTRLTVL.

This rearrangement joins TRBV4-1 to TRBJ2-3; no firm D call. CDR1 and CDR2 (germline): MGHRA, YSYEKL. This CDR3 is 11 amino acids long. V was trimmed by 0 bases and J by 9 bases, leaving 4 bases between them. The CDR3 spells CASSQDRTQYF. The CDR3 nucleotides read TGCGCCAGCAGCCAAGATCGGACGCAGTATTTT.

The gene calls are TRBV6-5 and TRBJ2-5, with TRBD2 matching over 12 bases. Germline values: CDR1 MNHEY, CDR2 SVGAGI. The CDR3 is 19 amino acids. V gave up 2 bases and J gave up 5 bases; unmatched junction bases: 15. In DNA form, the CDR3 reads TGTGCCAGCAGTTACACTTACCCGGGGGCTAGCGGGGGGGCTGAGACCCAGTACTTC. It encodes CASSYTYPGASGGAETQYF.

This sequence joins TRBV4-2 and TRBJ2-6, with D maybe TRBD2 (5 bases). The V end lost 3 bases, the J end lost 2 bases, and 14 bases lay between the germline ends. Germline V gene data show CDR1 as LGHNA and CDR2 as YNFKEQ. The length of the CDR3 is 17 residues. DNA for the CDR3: TGTGCCAGCAGCCATTACCGAGGGCTCACTGGGGCCAACGTCCTGACTTTC. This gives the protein CASSHYRGLTGANVLTF.

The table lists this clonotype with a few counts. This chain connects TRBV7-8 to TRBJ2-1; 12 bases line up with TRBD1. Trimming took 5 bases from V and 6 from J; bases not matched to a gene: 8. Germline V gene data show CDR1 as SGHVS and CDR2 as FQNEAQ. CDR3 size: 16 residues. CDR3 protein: CASSPPGQGAFNEQFF. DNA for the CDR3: TGTGCCAGCAGCCCACCGGGACAGGGGGCCTTCAATGAGCAGTTCTTC.

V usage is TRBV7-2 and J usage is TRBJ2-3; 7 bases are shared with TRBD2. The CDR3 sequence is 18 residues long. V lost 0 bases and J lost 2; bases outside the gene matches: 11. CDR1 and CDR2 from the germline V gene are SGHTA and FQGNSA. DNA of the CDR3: TGTGCCAGCAGCTTAGCCTTATCTTGGGGGGGGTCCACAGATACGCAGTATTTT. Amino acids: CASSLALSWGGSTDTQYF.

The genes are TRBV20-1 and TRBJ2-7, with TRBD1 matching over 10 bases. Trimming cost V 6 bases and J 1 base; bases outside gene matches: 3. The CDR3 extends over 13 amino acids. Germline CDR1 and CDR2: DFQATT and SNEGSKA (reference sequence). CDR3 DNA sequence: TGCAGTGCGGGACAGGGGAATTCCTACGAGCAGTACGTC. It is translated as CSAGQGNSYEQYV.

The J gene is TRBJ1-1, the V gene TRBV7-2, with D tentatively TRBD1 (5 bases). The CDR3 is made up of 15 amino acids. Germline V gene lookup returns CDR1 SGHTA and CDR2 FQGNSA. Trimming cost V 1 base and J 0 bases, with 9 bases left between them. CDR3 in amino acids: CASSLGRAVNTEAFF. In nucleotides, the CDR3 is TGTGCCAGCAGCTTAGGCAGGGCCGTGAACACTGAAGCTTTCTTT.

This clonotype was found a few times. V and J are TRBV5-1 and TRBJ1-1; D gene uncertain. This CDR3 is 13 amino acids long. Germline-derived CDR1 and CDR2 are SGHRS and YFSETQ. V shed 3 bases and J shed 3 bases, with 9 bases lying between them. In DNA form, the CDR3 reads TGCGCCAGCAGCTGGCAGAGCGACACTGAAGCTTTCTTT. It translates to CASSWQSDTEAFF.

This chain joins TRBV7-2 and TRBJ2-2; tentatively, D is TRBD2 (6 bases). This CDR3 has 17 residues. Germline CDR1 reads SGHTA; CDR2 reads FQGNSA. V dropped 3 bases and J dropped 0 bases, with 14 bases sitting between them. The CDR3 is CASSFSRGTANTGELFF. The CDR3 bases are TGTGCCAGCAGCTTTTCACGCGGGACGGCGAACACCGGGGAGCTGTTTTTT.

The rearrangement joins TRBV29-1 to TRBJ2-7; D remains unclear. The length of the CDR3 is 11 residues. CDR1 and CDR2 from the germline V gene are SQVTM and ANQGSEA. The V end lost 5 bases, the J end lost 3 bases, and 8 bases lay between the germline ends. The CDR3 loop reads CSVKSGYEQYF. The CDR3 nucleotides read TGCAGCGTTAAGTCGGGCTACGAGCAGTACTTC.

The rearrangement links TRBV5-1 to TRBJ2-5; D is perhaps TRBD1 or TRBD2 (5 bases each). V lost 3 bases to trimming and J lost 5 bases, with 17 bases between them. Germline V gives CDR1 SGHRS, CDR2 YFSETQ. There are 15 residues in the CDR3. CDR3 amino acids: CASSSRDPTGETQYF. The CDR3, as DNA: TGCGCCAGCAGCTCCCGGGACCCGACGGGGGAGACCCAGTACTTC.

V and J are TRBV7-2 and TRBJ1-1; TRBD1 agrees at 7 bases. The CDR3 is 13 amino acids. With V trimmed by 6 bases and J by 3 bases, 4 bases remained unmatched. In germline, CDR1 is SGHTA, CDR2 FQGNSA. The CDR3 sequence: CASRYDRDTEAFF. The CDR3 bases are TGTGCCAGCAGATACGACAGGGACACTGAAGCTTTCTTT.

CDR3 protein: CASSRLKFPGQGSSGETQYF. CDR3 nucleotides: TGCGCCAGCAGCCGCCTTAAATTCCCGGGACAGGGTAGTTCGGGGGAGACCCAGTACTTC. The chain employs TRBV5-1 and TRBJ2-5; TRBD1 agrees at 9 bases. V lost 4 bases, J lost 5 bases, and 24 bases stayed unmatched. The CDR3 runs to 20 residues. CDR1 is SGHRS, CDR2 YFSETQ, per germline.

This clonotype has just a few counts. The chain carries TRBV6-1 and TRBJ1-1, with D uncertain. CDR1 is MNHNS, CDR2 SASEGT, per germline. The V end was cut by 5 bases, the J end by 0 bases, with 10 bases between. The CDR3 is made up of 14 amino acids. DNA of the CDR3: TGTGCCAGCAGTAGGGTGGTCATGAACACTGAAGCTTTCTTT. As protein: CASSRVVMNTEAFF.